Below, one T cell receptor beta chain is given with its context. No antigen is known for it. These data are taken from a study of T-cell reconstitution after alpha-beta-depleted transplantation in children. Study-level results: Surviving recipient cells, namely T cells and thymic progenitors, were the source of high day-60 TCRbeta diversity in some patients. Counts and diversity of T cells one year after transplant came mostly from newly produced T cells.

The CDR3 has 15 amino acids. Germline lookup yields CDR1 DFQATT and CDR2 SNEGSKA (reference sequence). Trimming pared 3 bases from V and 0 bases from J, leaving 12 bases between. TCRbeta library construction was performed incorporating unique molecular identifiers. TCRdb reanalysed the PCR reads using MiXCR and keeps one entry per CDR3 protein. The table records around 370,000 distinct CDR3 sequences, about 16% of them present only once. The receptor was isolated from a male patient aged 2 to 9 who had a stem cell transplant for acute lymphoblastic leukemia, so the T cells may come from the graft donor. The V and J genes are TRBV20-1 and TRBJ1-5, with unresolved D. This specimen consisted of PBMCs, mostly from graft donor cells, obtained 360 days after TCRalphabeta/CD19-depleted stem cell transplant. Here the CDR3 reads CSARLSAYSNQPQHF. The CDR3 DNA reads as TGCAGTGCTAGGTTAAGCGCGTATAGCAATCAGCCCCAGCATTTT.